Included here is one T cell receptor beta chain sequence, with context. Its antigen target is currently unknown. Per-base qualities were not stored, and no clone one base away is much larger. Sequences KGHSH (CDR1) and LQKENI (CDR2) are obtained from the germline V gene. V is trimmed back by 6 bases and J by 3 bases, and the junction contains 7 bases that no gene match accounts for. The CDR3 contains 15 residues, cysteine and phenylalanine counted. Left in the record is the CDR3 DNA by itself, 45 bases read in frame from the first base. The time point label here, explained by the study, means: cells obtained before transplantation from donor or recipient. CD3+CD4+ and CD3+CD8+ populations were FACS-sorted from unstimulated pre-transplant donor and recipient cells taken from spleen or lymph nodes. This sample is drawn from a study of graft-versus-host responses after intestinal transplantation (dated by TCRdb to the early 2020s). Study-level background: The transplants that recipients got were multivisceral, liver-intestinal, or isolated intestinal. Rather than being sequenced by the commercial service, samples from three later patients were sequenced in-house on an Illumina MiSeq and processed with MiXCR. Donor T cell macrochimerism was defined as a peak of at least 4% donor T cells among recipient peripheral blood mononuclear cells. To identify alloreactive clones, pre-transplant mixed lymphocyte reaction products were sequenced and then compared with unstimulated pre-transplant donor and recipient T cells. The cohort enrolled 24 intestinal transplant recipients, one of whom was a retransplant, and a few patients without pretransplant specimens were excluded. After intestinal transplantation, graft-versus-host and host-versus-graft alloreactive T cell clones in the graft, circulation and bone marrow were tracked using bulk TCR-beta CDR3 sequencing. Every recipient was given anti-thymocyte globulin induction, then maintenance tacrolimus and steroids for about 3 years.

The investigation overall reported the following: Early after transplant, peak levels of circulating GvH clones were associated with declines in HvG clones. The conclusions were limited by the relatively low number and heterogeneity of the intestinal transplant patients. GvH clones were detected in recipient bone marrow, and some of these GvH clones were observed earlier in ileal mucosa or blood, consistent with an intestinal mucosal origin. In patients with donor T cell macrochimerism, the allografts had high GvH to HvG T cell clonal ratios.

Library preparation was by the immunoSEQ multiplex PCR assay. For most patients, genomic DNA was isolated with the Qiagen DNeasy Blood and Tissue Kit and shipped frozen to Adaptive Biotechnologies for TCR sequencing. Adaptive Biotechnologies carried out high-throughput TCR-beta CDR3 sequencing of genomic DNA for most patients. Concerning the study's data processing: TCR sequencing data were retrieved from Adaptive's ImmunoSEQ software for about 17 patients, whereas a few other patients were processed with MiXCR and VDJtools. To correct CD4 versus CD8 sorting errors, any sequence found in both subsets at a frequency ratio below 5:1 was removed. CDR3 nucleotide sequences shared by donor and recipient were removed because the origin of these sequences could not be assigned. At least 2-fold expansion over unstimulated cells and a minimum CFSE-low frequency of 0.002% (template counts) or 0.001% (read counts) were required for clones to be classified as alloreactive. A clone was considered mappable if detected in the sequenced pre-transplant spleen, lymph node, or MLR CFSE-low populations of the donor or recipient. The cumulative frequency of alloreactive clones was calculated as a percentage of all sequences, weighted by copy number. The clones in this table, taken by TCRdb from immuneACCESS, are in-frame only. Not every clone is retained; where verified, under half of the shortfall comes from an unresolved V gene, and the cause of the rest is unknown. That table supplies the V and J calls and clone size; D and trimming were determined from the DNA. In all, the sample holds about 81,000 clones, and approximately 91% of those were seen once. Around 0.35% of the sample goes to the ten largest clones.

The receptor's source is a human donor who received an intestinal transplant. The sample consisted of unstimulated CD4+ T cells sorted from spleen or lymph node cells, taken before intestinal transplant. The chain couples TRBV18 to TRBJ2-7; 11 middle bases align to TRBD2. This receptor has the CDR3 CASSQTSGKDYEQYF. The nucleotide sequence reads TGTGCCAGCTCTCAGACTAGCGGGAAGGACTACGAGCAGTACTTC.